The 3 T cell receptor beta chains below were found in one sample sequenced in a study of T cells after yellow fever vaccination. TCRdb re-derived calls from the 5' RACE reads in MiXCR, one entry per CDR3 protein. The profile covers about 170,000 distinct CDR3 sequences, with approximately 9.9% appearing a single time and roughly a third taken by the ten largest. The specimen was CD8+ T cells sorted from PBMCs, collected 15 days after the yellow fever booster vaccination. The receptors here all came from a man between 18 and 35 years old who received the YFV17D yellow fever vaccine.

The CDR3 protein is CASSLDRGPTPQHF. The CDR3 DNA sequence: TGTGCCAGCAGCCTAGACAGGGGCCCCACTCCCCAGCATTTT. This chain connects TRBV6-2 or TRBV6-3 to TRBJ1-5, with 8 nucleotides matching TRBD1. V gave up 6 bases and J gave up 10 bases; unmatched junction bases: 11. This CDR3 region has 14 residues. Per germline, CDR1 MNHEY and CDR2 SVGEGT.

This clonotype was picked up many times. The rearrangement uses TRBV4-1 and TRBJ2-5, with 9 nucleotides matching TRBD2. This CDR3 has 14 amino acids. Germline V CDR1 and CDR2: MGHRA, YSYEKL. The V gene end was trimmed by 5 bases and the J gene end by 5 bases; junction bases not matched to a gene: 6. Here the CDR3 DNA reads TGCGCCAGCAGCGAGGGCGGGGGGGGCGAGACCCAGTACTTC. This sequence encodes CASSEGGGGETQYF.

J is TRBJ1-2 and V is TRBV4-1; D gene uncertain. Deletions cut 1 base from V and 8 bases from J, with 14 bases between. Germline V lookup: CDR1 MGHRA, CDR2 YSYEKL. This CDR3 has 14 residues. CDR3 protein: CASSQAEGFGGYTF. In nucleotides, the CDR3 is TGCGCCAGCAGCCAAGCGGAAGGTTTCGGCGGCTACACCTTC.